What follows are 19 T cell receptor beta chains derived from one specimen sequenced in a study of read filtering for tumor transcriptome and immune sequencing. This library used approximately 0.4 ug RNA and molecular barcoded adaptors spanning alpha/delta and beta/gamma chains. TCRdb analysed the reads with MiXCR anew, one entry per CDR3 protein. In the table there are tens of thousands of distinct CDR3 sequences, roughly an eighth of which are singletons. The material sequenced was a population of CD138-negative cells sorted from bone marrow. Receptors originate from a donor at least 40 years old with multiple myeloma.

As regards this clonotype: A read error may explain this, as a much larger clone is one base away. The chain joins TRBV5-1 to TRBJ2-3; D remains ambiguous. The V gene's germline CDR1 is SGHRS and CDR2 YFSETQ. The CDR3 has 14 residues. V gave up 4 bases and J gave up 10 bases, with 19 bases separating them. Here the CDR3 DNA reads TGCGCCAGCAGCGAATGGTCGAGGTCGAGTGCGCAGTATTTT. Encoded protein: CASSEWSRSSAQYF. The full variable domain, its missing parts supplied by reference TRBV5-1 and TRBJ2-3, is KAGVTQTPRYLIKTRGQQVTLSCSPISGHRSVSWYQQTPGQGLQFLFEYFSETQRNKGNFPGRFSGRQFSNSRSEMNVSTLELGDSALYLCASSEWSRSSAQYFGPGTRLTVL.

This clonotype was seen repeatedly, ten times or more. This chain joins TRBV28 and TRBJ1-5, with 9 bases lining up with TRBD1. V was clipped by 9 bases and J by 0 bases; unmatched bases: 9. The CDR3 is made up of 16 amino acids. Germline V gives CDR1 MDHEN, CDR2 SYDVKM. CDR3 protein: CASTGGLGNSNQPQHF. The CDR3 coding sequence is TGTGCCAGTACAGGGGGCTTGGGGAATAGCAATCAGCCCCAGCATTTT.

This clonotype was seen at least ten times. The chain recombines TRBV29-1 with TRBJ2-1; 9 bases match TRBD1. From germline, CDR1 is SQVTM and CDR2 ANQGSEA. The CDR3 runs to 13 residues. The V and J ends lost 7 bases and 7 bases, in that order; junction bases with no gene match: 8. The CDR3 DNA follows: TGCAGCGAGGGGGGACAGGGAGGAAATGAGCAGTTCTTC. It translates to CSEGGQGGNEQFF.

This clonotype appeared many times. CDR3 in DNA: TGCAGCGTTGGGTCAGGATATGGCTACACCTTC. It codes for CSVGSGYGYTF. The chain couples TRBV29-1 to TRBJ1-2; D unresolved. The CDR3 contains 11 residues. V shed 4 bases and J shed 5 bases, with 8 bases lying between them. The V gene's germline CDR1 is SQVTM and CDR2 ANQGSEA.

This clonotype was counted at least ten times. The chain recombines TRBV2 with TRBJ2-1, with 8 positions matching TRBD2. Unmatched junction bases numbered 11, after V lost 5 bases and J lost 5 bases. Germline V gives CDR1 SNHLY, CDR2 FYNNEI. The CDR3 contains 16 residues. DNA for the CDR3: TGTGCCAGCAGTCTTCCCCTGACTAGCGAGAACAATGAGCAGTTCTTC. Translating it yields CASSLPLTSENNEQFF.

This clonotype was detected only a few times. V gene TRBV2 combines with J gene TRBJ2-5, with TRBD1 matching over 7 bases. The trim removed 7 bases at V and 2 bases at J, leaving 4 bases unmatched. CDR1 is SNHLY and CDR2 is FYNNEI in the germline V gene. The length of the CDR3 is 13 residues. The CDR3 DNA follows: TGTGCCAGCAAGACAGGGATACAAGAGACCCAGTACTTC. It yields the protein CASKTGIQETQYF.

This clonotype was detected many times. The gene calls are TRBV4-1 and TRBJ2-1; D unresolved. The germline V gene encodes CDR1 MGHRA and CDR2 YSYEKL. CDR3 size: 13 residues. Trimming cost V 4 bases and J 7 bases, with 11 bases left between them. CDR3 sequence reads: CASSRRGQNEQFF. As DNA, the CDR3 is TGCGCCAGCAGCCGGCGAGGTCAGAATGAGCAGTTCTTC.

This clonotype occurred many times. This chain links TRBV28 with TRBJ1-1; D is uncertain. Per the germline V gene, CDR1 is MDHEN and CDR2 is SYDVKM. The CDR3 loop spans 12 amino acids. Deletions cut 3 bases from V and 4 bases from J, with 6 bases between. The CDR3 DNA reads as TGTGCCAGCAGTTTTTGGGGCACTGAAGCTTTCTTT. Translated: CASSFWGTEAFF. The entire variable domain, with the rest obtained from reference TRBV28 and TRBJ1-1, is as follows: DVKVTQSSRYLVKRTGEKVFLECVQDMDHENMFWYRQDPGLGLRLIYFSYDVKMKEKGDIPEGYSVSREKKERFSLILESASTNQTSMYLCASSFWGTEAFFGQGTRLTVV.

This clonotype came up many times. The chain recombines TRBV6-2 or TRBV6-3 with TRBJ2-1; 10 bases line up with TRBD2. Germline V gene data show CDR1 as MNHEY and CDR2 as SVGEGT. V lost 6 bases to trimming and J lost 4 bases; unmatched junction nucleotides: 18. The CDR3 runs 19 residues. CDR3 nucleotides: TGTGCCAGCAGACCTGACAGGGCAACTAGCGGGACGGGATACAATGAGCAGTTCTTC. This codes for CASRPDRATSGTGYNEQFF.

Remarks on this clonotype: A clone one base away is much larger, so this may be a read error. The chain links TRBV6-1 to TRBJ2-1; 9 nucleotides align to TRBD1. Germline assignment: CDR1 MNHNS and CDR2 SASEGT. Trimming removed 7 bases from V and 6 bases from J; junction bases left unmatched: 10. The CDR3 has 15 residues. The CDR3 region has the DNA TGTGCCAGCAAGGGACAGGGAACCCCCTTCAATGAGCAGTTCTTC. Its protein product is CASKGQGTPFNEQFF.

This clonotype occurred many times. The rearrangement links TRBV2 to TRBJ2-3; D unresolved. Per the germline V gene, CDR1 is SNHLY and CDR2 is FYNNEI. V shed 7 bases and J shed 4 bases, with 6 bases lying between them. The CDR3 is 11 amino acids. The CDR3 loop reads CASKFSDTQYF. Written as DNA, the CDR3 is TGTGCCAGCAAGTTCTCAGATACGCAGTATTTT.

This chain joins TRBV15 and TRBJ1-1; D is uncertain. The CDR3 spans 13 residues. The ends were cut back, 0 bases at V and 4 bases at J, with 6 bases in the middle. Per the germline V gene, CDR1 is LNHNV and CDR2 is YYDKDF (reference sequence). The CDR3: CATSREKVTEAFF. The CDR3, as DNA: TGTGCCACCAGCAGAGAGAAGGTCACTGAAGCTTTCTTT.

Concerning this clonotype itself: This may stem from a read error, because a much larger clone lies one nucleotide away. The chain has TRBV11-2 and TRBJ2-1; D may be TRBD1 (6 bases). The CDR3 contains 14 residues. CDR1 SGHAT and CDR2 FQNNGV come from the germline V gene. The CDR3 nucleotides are TGTGCCAGCAGCCTCCCCGGACAGTACAATGTGCAGTTCTTC. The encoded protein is CASSLPGQYNVQFF.

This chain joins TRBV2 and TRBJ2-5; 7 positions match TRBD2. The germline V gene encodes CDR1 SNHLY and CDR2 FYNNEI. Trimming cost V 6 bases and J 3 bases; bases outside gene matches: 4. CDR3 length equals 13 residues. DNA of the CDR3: TGTGCCAGCAGACTCGGACTAGAAGAGACCCAGTACTTC. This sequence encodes CASRLGLEETQYF.

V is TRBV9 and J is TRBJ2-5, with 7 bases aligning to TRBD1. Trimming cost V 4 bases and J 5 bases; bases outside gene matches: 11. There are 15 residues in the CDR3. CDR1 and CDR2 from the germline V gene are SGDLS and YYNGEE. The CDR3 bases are TGTGCCAGCAGCACACAGACAGGGTACGGCGAGACCCAGTACTTC. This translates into CASSTQTGYGETQYF.

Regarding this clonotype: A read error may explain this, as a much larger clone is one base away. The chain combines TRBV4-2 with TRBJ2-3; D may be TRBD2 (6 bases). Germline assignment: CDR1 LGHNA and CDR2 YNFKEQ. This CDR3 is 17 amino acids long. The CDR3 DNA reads TGTGCCAGCAGCCTCCTAGCTAGCGACCCACGCACAGATACGCTGTATTTT. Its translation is CASSLLASDPRTDTLYF.

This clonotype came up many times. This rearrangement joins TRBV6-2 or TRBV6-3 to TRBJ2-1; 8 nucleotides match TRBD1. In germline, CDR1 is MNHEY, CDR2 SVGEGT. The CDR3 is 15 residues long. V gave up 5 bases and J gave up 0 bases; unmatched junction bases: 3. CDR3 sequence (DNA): TGTGCCAGCAGTCGAGACAGGGGCTCCTACAATGAGCAGTTCTTC. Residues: CASSRDRGSYNEQFF.

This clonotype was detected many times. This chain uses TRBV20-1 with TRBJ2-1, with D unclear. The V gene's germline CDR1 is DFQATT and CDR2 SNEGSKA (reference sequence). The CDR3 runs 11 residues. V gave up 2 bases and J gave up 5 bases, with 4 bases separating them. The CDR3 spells CSARQDNEQFF. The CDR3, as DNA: TGCAGTGCTAGACAAGACAATGAGCAGTTCTTC.

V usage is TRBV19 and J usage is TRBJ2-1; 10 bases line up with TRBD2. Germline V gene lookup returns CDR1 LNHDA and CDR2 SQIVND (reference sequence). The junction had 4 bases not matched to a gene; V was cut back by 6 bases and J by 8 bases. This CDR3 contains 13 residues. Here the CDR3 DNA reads TGTGCCAGTAGCTCTAGCGGGAGCTATGAGCAGTTCTTC. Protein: CASSSSGSYEQFF. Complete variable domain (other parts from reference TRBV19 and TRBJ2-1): DGGITQSPKYLFRKEGQNVTLSCEQNLNHDAMYWYRQDPGQGLRLIYYSQIVNDFQKGDIAEGYSVSREKKESFPLTVTSAQKNPTAFYLCASSSSGSYEQFFGPGTRLTVL.